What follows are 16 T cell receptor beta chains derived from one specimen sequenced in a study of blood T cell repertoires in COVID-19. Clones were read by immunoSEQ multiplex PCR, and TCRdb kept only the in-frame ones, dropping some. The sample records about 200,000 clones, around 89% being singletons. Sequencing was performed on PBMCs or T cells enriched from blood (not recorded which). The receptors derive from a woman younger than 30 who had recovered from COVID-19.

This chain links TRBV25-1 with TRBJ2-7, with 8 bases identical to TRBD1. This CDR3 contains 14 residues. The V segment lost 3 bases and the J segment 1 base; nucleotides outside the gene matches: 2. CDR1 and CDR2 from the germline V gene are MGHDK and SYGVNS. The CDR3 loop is CASSDDRGSYEQYF. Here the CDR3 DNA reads TGTGCCAGCAGTGACGACAGGGGATCCTACGAGCAGTACTTC.

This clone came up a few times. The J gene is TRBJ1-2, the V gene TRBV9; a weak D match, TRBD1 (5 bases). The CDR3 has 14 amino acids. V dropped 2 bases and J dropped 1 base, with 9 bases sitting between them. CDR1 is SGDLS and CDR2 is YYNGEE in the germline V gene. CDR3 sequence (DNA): TGTGCCAGCAGCGTGGGGGGGTTTAACTATGGCTACACCTTC. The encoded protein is CASSVGGFNYGYTF.

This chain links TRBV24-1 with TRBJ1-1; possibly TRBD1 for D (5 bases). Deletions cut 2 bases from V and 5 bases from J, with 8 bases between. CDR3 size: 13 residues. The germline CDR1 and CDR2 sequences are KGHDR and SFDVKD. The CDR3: CATSDSGGTEAFF. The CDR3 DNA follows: TGTGCCACCAGTGATTCCGGGGGGACTGAAGCTTTCTTT.

As DNA, the CDR3 is TGTGCCTGGACGACTCGGGACAGTGTGAACACTGAAGCTTTCTTT. It is translated as CAWTTRDSVNTEAFF. This chain connects TRBV30 to TRBJ1-1, with 7 bases aligning to TRBD1. The germline CDR1 and CDR2 sequences are GTSNPN and SVGIG (reference sequence). V shed 4 bases, J shed 0 bases, and the junction held 8 bases outside the gene matches. The CDR3 is 15 residues long.

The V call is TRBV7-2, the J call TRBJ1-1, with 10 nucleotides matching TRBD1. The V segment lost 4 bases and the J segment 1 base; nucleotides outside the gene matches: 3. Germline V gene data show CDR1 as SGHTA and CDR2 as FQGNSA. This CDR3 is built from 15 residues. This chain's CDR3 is CASSWGTGANTEAFF. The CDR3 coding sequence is TGTGCCAGCAGCTGGGGGACAGGGGCGAACACTGAAGCTTTCTTT.

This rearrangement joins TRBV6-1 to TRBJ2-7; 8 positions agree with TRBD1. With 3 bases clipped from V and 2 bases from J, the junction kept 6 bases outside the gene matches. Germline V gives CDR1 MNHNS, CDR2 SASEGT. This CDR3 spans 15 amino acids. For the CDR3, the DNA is TGTGCCAGCAGTGACCTGACAGGGGTTGCCTACGAGCAGTACTTC. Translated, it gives CASSDLTGVAYEQYF.

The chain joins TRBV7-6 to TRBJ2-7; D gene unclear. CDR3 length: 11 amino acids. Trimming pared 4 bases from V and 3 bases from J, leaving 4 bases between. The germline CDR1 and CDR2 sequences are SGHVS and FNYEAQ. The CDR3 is CASSSLYEQYF. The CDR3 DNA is TGTGCCAGCAGCTCCCTCTACGAGCAGTACTTC.

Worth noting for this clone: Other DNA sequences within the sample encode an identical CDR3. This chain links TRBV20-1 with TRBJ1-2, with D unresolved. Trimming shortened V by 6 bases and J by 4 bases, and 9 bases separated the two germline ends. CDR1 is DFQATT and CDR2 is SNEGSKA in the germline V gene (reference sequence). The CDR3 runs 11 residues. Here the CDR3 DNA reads TGCAGTGCCCCCCACGGCTATGGCTACACCTTC. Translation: CSAPHGYGYTF.

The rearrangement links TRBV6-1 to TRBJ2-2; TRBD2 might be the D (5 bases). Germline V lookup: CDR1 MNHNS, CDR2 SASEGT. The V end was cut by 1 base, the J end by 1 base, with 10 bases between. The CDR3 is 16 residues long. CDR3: CASSEGRTWNTGELFF. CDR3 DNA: TGTGCCAGCAGTGAAGGACGGACTTGGAACACCGGGGAGCTGTTTTTT.

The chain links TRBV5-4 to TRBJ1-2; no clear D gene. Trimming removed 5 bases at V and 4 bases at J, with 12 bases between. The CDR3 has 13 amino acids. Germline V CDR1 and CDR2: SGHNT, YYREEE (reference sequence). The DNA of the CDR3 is TGTGCCAGCAGGTCCTCTAGTTCCTATGGCTACACCTTC. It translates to CASRSSSSYGYTF.

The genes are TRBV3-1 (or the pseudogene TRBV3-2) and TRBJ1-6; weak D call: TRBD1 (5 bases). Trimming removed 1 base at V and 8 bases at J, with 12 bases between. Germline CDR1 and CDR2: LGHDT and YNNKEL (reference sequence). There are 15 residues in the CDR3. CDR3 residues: CASSQGGTRDSPLHF. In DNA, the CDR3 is TGTGCCAGCAGCCAAGGCGGGACCCGCGATTCACCCCTCCACTTT.

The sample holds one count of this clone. The CDR3 coding sequence is TGTGCCAGCAGCGCGCCACTAGCGATCTTCGACAATGAGCAGTTCTTC. Translation: CASSAPLAIFDNEQFF. The chain couples TRBV5-6 to TRBJ2-1, with 7 positions matching TRBD2. The trim removed 4 bases at V and 5 bases at J, leaving 12 bases unmatched. CDR1 SGHDT and CDR2 YYEEEE come from the germline V gene. There are 16 residues in the CDR3.

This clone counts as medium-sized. CDR3 in amino acids: CASSLERYGRTF. The CDR3 DNA reads TGTGCCAGCAGCTTGGAGCGCTATGGGAGAACCTTC. The V and J genes are TRBV5-4 and TRBJ1-2; no clear D gene. The V gene lost 0 bases and the J gene lost 14 bases, with 14 bases spanning the gap. This CDR3 spans 12 amino acids. The V gene's germline CDR1 is SGHNT and CDR2 YYREEE (reference sequence).

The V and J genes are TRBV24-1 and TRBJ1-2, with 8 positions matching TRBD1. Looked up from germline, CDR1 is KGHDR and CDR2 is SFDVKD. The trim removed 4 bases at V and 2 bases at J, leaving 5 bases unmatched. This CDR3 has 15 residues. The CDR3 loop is CATSEDRTGNYGYTF. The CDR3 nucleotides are TGTGCCACCAGTGAGGACAGGACAGGGAACTATGGCTACACCTTC.

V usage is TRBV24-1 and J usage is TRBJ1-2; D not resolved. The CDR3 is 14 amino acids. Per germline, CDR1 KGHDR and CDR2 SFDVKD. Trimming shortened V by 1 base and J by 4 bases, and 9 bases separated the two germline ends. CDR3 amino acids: CATSDLYSSYGYTF. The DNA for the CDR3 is TGTGCCACCAGTGATTTATACAGCTCCTATGGCTACACCTTC.

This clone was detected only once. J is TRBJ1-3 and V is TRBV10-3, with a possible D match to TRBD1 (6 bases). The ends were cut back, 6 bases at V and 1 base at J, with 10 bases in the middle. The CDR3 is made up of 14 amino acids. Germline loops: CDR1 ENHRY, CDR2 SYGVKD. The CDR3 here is CAISPTGSGNTIYF. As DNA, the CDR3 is TGTGCCATCAGCCCTACAGGGTCTGGAAACACCATATATTTT.